The 6 T cell receptor beta chains in this list originate from one sample, sequenced in a study of T cell responses to AZD1222 COVID-19 vaccine. The method was immunoSEQ multiplex PCR; TCRdb's version includes in-frame clones alone and lacks a portion of them. The data show 80,000 to 95,000 clones, roughly 86% seen once. Sequencing used peripheral blood, obtained 28 days after the second AZD1222 dose. These TCRs come from an adult who received the AZD1222 COVID-19 vaccine.

This chain connects TRBV4-2 to TRBJ2-3, with D perhaps assigned TRBD1 or TRBD2 (5 bases each). Germline lookup yields CDR1 LGHNA and CDR2 YNFKEQ. The ends were cut back, 1 base at V and 1 base at J, with 15 bases in the middle. The CDR3 is made up of 17 amino acids. The CDR3 DNA reads as TGTGCCAGCAGCCAAGCCACCGGCGTGGGGGGCACAGATACGCAGTATTTT. Translation: CASSQATGVGGTDTQYF.

This sequence joins TRBV2 and TRBJ2-5; 9 bases match TRBD2. Trimming cost V 4 bases and J 4 bases; bases outside gene matches: 7. In germline, CDR1 is SNHLY, CDR2 FYNNEI. The CDR3 spans 15 residues. In nucleotides, the CDR3 is TGTGCCAGCAGTGCCGGCGGGAGGGCCGGAGAGACCCAGTACTTC. It yields the protein CASSAGGRAGETQYF.

This chain uses TRBV12-3 or TRBV12-4 with TRBJ2-1; 8 bases line up with TRBD2. The CDR3 totals 13 residues. With 8 bases clipped from V and 9 bases from J, the junction kept 9 bases outside the gene matches. Here the CDR3 reads CASERAGAAEQFF. In DNA, the CDR3 is TGTGCCAGCGAGAGAGCGGGAGCTGCTGAGCAGTTCTTC.

The chain uses TRBV6-6 and TRBJ1-1; 7 bases line up with TRBD1. CDR3 size: 15 residues. Germline-derived CDR1 and CDR2 are MNHNY and SVGAGI (reference sequence). The junction had 9 bases not matched to a gene; V was cut back by 2 bases and J by 6 bases. The DNA for the CDR3 is TGTGCCAGCAGTTACCAACCCACAGGGGTTGCTGAAGCTTTCTTT. Translation: CASSYQPTGVAEAFF.

This clone was recorded only once. The V call is TRBV15, the J call TRBJ2-2; D gene ambiguous. Germline lookup yields CDR1 LNHNV and CDR2 YYDKDF (reference sequence). V lost 3 bases and J lost 0, with 2 bases in between. CDR3 size: 13 residues. The CDR3 reads CATSRTNTGELFF. In nucleotides, the CDR3 is TGTGCCACCAGCAGGACGAACACCGGGGAGCTGTTTTTT.

The chain couples TRBV5-1 to TRBJ1-2, with 9 bases lining up with TRBD1. Per germline, CDR1 SGHRS and CDR2 YFSETQ. The CDR3 is made up of 14 amino acids. V lost 5 bases, J lost 7 bases, and 9 bases stayed unmatched. The CDR3 is CASRPDRGESGYTF. CDR3 DNA: TGCGCCAGCAGGCCAGACAGGGGGGAGTCTGGCTACACCTTC.